This T cell receptor beta chain was captured in a study of blood T cells in healthy people across ages. Study-level points and caveats: More naive CD4+ cells and higher diversity were found in long-lived than in aged donors. Strongly correlated with naive T cell percentage was TCR beta diversity.

As regards this clonotype: Its antigen is as yet unknown.

Caucasian individuals from Russia who were healthy and aged roughly 6 to 95 acted as donors. Through a sample-barcoded 5' primer and a J-beta primer mix, a second PCR was run for roughly 6 to 11 cycles. TCRdb re-analysed the 5' RACE reads in MiXCR, keeping a single row per CDR3 protein. The table lists hundreds of thousands of distinct CDR3 sequences, about 21% of them singletons. This receptor was obtained from a man between 65 and 85 years old in good health. The sequencing sample was made of blood.

The CDR3 here is CSAHDRGGETQYF. The CDR3 region has the DNA TGCAGTGCTCATGACAGGGGAGGAGAGACCCAGTACTTC. The chain is built from TRBV20-1 and TRBJ2-5, with 8 positions matching TRBD1. Losses at the gene ends were 5 bases for V and 4 bases for J; bases not matched to a gene: 6. Per germline, CDR1 DFQATT and CDR2 SNEGSKA (reference sequence). This CDR3 has 13 amino acids.